This entry lists 8 T cell receptor beta chains sequenced from one sample in a study of cytomegalovirus exposure and HLA in healthy donors. The PCR was carried out with 60 Vbeta primers and 13 Jbeta primers. Sequencing was performed with immunoSEQ multiplex PCR; in TCRdb, only in-frame clones are kept and a portion is missing. The sample has 110,000 or so clones, about 64% seen once; the top ten hold about 8.6%. Source material: PBMCs. The receptors here all came from a man younger than 35 in good health and CMV-seropositive.

This clone was seen more than once but under ten times. The chain uses TRBV30 and TRBJ1-6, with 9 bases fitting TRBD1. Germline CDR1 is GTSNPN and CDR2 is SVGIG (reference sequence). V trimming: 4 bases; J trimming: 9 bases; junction bases outside the gene matches: 4. The CDR3 covers 13 residues. Here the CDR3 reads CAWNRGLISPLHF. The DNA of the CDR3 is TGTGCCTGGAACAGGGGGCTGATTTCACCCCTCCACTTT.

This clone was found a few times. This chain joins TRBV6-6 and TRBJ1-5, with D possibly being TRBD1 (5 bases). The CDR3 contains 15 residues. V lost 5 bases and J 2 bases, leaving 13 bases between the germline ends. The V gene's germline CDR1 is MNHNY and CDR2 SVGAGI (reference sequence). CDR3 nucleotides: TGTGCCAGCAGTCTAACAGACAGAGGCAATCAGCCCCAGCATTTT. The encoded protein is CASSLTDRGNQPQHF.

This sequence joins TRBV15 and TRBJ2-3; TRBD2 is a possible D gene (6 bases). Germline lookup yields CDR1 LNHNV and CDR2 YYDKDF (reference sequence). The V end lost 0 bases, the J end lost 1 base, and 17 bases lay between the germline ends. The CDR3 is made up of 18 amino acids. In DNA form, the CDR3 reads TGTGCCACCAGCAGAGATGGAATAGCGGCGATCGGCACAGATACGCAGTATTTT. Its translation: CATSRDGIAAIGTDTQYF.

This clone has just a few counts. This chain joins TRBV4-1 and TRBJ2-3; D is possibly TRBD2 (5 bases). The CDR3 runs 14 residues. Germline loops: CDR1 MGHRA, CDR2 YSYEKL. Trimming left V 3 bases short and J 5 bases short, with 12 bases between. The CDR3 is CASSHSRTQDTQYF. CDR3 DNA: TGCGCCAGCAGCCATTCCCGGACTCAAGATACGCAGTATTTT.

The chain is built from TRBV7-9 and TRBJ2-1; 8 bases are a match to TRBD1. CDR1 and CDR2 (germline): SEHNR, FQNEAQ (reference sequence). This CDR3 comprises 17 residues. V dropped 5 bases and J dropped 7; count of bases not matched to a gene: 16. CDR3 sequence (DNA): TGTGCCAGCAGCCACCGGGCAGGGGGCGGTATTAGGAATGAGCAGTTCTTC. This gives the protein CASSHRAGGGIRNEQFF.

This rearrangement joins TRBV6-5 to TRBJ1-3; D possibly corresponds to TRBD1 (5 bases). Deletions cut 6 bases from V and 2 bases from J, with 11 bases between. CDR1 is MNHEY and CDR2 is SVGAGI in the germline V gene. The CDR3 loop spans 14 amino acids. CDR3 in amino acids: CASRGDSTGNTIYF. CDR3 DNA: TGTGCCAGCAGGGGCGACAGTACTGGAAACACCATATATTTT.

V usage is TRBV4-1 and J usage is TRBJ1-3, with D hard to call. CDR1 and CDR2 (germline): MGHRA, YSYEKL. The ends were cut back, 2 bases at V and 0 bases at J, with 17 bases in the middle. The CDR3 sequence is 18 residues long. CDR3 in amino acids: CASSQRNPPTGSGNTIYF. The CDR3 bases are TGCGCCAGCAGCCAACGAAATCCCCCCACGGGCTCTGGAAACACCATATATTTT.

The genes are TRBV29-1 and TRBJ2-7; TRBD1 might be the D (5 bases). CDR3 length: 12 residues. CDR1 is SQVTM, CDR2 ANQGSEA, per germline. Trimming stripped 6 bases from V and 2 bases from J, with 11 bases between. CDR3 sequence reads: CSVMTDTYEQYF. The CDR3 coding sequence is TGCAGCGTGATGACAGACACCTACGAGCAGTACTTC.